Here is one T cell receptor beta chain with its context. This sample is part of a study of cytomegalovirus exposure and HLA in healthy donors. A multiplex PCR was run with 60 Vbeta primers and 13 Jbeta primers. TCRdb keeps only in-frame clones here, not all; method: immunoSEQ multiplex PCR. The clone table shows about 48,000 clones, with the ten largest holding more than 0.9%. The specimen was PBMCs. This clonotype was obtained from a woman aged 35 to 49 in good health and CMV-seronegative.

The CDR3 sequence is CASSLRQGAFYEQYF. The CDR3 coding sequence is TGTGCCAGCAGCTTGAGACAGGGGGCGTTCTACGAGCAGTACTTC. This chain joins TRBV5-6 and TRBJ2-7; 10 bases line up with TRBD1. V shed 1 base, J shed 3 bases, and the junction held 4 bases outside the gene matches. Per the germline V gene, CDR1 is SGHDT and CDR2 is YYEEEE. The CDR3 covers 15 residues.